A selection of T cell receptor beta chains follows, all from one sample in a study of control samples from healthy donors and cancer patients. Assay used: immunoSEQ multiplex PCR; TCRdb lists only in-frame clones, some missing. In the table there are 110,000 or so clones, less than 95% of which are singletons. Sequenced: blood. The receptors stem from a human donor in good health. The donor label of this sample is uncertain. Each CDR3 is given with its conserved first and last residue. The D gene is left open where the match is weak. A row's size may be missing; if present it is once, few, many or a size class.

TGTGCCAGCAGCGGGACGGGTAACTATGGCTACACCTTC,CASSGTGNYGYTF,TRBV2,-,-,TRBJ1-2
TGTGCCAGTAGGGGGGCCCCCCAGAGAGCCCAGCATTTT,CASRGAPQRAQHF,TRBV19,-,-,TRBJ1-5
TGTGCCAGCAGTGCGGGACAGGTTTACAATGAGCAGTTCTTC,CASSAGQVYNEQFF,TRBV2,TRBD1,-,TRBJ2-1
TGTGCCAGCACCCTAGCGGGGAGAACCAATGAGCAGTTCTTC,CASTLAGRTNEQFF,TRBV2,TRBD2,-,TRBJ2-1
TGCGCCAGCAGCTTCGGGACAGGGGTCTACTACGAGCAGTACTTC,CASSFGTGVYYEQYF,TRBV5-1,TRBD1,-,TRBJ2-7
TGTGCCAGCGGGGTTGCGGAAACATACGAGCAGTACTTC,CASGVAETYEQYF,TRBV6-6,-,-,TRBJ2-7
TGTGCCAGCTCGCCTAGCACAGATACGCAGTATTTT,CASSPSTDTQYF,TRBV6-5,-,-,TRBJ2-3
TGTGCCAGCGGACAGGGATATCGTGGCTACACCTTC,CASGQGYRGYTF,TRBV12-3/TRBV12-4,TRBD1,-,TRBJ1-2
TGTGCCAGTAGTATAGATCTACTGACAGGAGGGAAAGAAAAACTGTTTTTT,CASSIDLLTGGKEKLFF,TRBV19,-,-,TRBJ1-4
TGTGCCAGCAGCTTACCCGGGACCGGCTCTGGAAACACCATATATTTT,CASSLPGTGSGNTIYF,TRBV9,-,-,TRBJ1-3
TGTGCCACCAGTGATTTATCAAGCGGGGGGCTCGGAAAAGAGACCCAGTACTTC,CATSDLSSGGLGKETQYF,TRBV24-1,TRBD2,once,TRBJ2-5
TGTGCCATCAGTGAGTCGTTGGACAGTGTACCCAATCCCAATCAGCCCCAGCATTTT,CAISESLDSVPNPNQPQHF,TRBV10-3,-,-,TRBJ1-5
TGTGCCAGCCAAGGAACCGGGGAGCTGTTTTTT,CASQGTGELFF,TRBV7-9,-,-,TRBJ2-2
TGTGCCAGCAGAAAGAGGGGTACAGGGGTAAACACTGAAGCTTTCTTT,CASRKRGTGVNTEAFF,TRBV7-8,TRBD1,-,TRBJ1-1
TGCGCCAGCAAGGACTTCAATCAGCCCCAGCATTTT,CASKDFNQPQHF,TRBV10-2,-,-,TRBJ1-5
TGTGCCAGCAGCTTAAAGGGTTCAGGGGCCTCTGGAAACACCATATATTTT,CASSLKGSGASGNTIYF,TRBV7-6,-,-,TRBJ1-3
TGCGCCAGCAGCTCAACAGGGTGGGGCTACGCCGGGGAGCTGTTTTTT,CASSSTGWGYAGELFF,TRBV5-1,-,-,TRBJ2-2
TGTGCTAGTGGTTTTAAGGGCACTGAAGCTTTCTTT,CASGFKGTEAFF,TRBV12-5,-,-,TRBJ1-1
TGTGCCAGCAGCTTGGAAACCGGGGAGCTGTTTTTT,CASSLETGELFF,TRBV5-4,-,-,TRBJ2-2
TGTGCCAGCGGGTCGGATGGGGATCAGCCCCAGCATTTT,CASGSDGDQPQHF,TRBV19,-,-,TRBJ1-5
TGTGCCAGCAGCCCAACCGGGATTACAGATACGCAGTATTTT,CASSPTGITDTQYF,TRBV7-9,-,-,TRBJ2-3
TGTGCCTGGAGTCAAGGTACAGGGGGTAATCAGCCCCAGCATTTT,CAWSQGTGGNQPQHF,TRBV30,TRBD1,-,TRBJ1-5
TGTGCCAGCAGACCTCGGCGGGGTCTACTTGAGACCCAGTACTTC,CASRPRRGLLETQYF,TRBV6-2/TRBV6-3,-,-,TRBJ2-5
TGTGCCAGCAGCTTAGCCTCCAGCGGGGGGGCCCCCTACAATGAGCAGTTCTTC,CASSLASSGGAPYNEQFF,TRBV11-2,TRBD2,-,TRBJ2-1
TGTGCCAGCAGCTCGCCATGGGAGACCCAGTACTTC,CASSSPWETQYF,TRBV7-2,-,-,TRBJ2-5
TGTGCCAGCAGTGACAGCCTCAATCAGCCCCAGCATTTT,CASSDSLNQPQHF,TRBV6-1,-,few,TRBJ1-5
TGTGCCAGCAGCCCTATTAAAGGGTTTGCCGGGGAGCTGTTTTTT,CASSPIKGFAGELFF,TRBV11-2,-,-,TRBJ2-2
TGTGCCAGCCAGAAACTAGCGCAGCAAGAGACCCAGTACTTC,CASQKLAQQETQYF,TRBV11-2,TRBD2,-,TRBJ2-5
TGTGCCAGCAGTTACCCGGGGGCACGTGAAGCTTTCTTT,CASSYPGAREAFF,TRBV6-2/TRBV6-3,-,-,TRBJ1-1
TGCGCCAGCAGCTTGTCCCCCACAGGGATACTAGGCTATGGCTACACCTTC,CASSLSPTGILGYGYTF,TRBV5-1,-,-,TRBJ1-2
TGCAGTGCTAGTAATCAGCGGGGGGATTACAATGAGCAGTTCTTC,CSASNQRGDYNEQFF,TRBV20-1,TRBD2,once,TRBJ2-1
TGCGCCAGCAGCCTACAGGGGGCGAACACTGAAGCTTTCTTT,CASSLQGANTEAFF,TRBV10-2,TRBD1,-,TRBJ1-1
TGTGCCAGCAGTGAAGGAGCAGGGAACTATGGCTACACCTTC,CASSEGAGNYGYTF,TRBV2,-,-,TRBJ1-2
TGTGCCAGCACGAGGCAGGGAGGTTCACCCCTCCACTTT,CASTRQGGSPLHF,TRBV6-5,-,few,TRBJ1-6
TGTGCCAGCAGTGAAATGACAGGAGTTTTCGCCTACGAGCAGTACTTC,CASSEMTGVFAYEQYF,TRBV6-1,-,-,TRBJ2-7
TGTGCCGGGGCCCCCCCGGGACTAGCGGGGGGGCCGACAGATACGCAGTATTTT,CAGAPPGLAGGPTDTQYF,TRBV30,TRBD2,-,TRBJ2-3
TGTGCCAGCAGCCCATTTTCTAGGGCAGGGATCTATGGCTACACCTTC,CASSPFSRAGIYGYTF,TRBV28,-,-,TRBJ1-2
TGTGCCAGCAGCTTACCCAGCGGGGGCGGGGAGCTGTTTTTT,CASSLPSGGGELFF,TRBV5-5,TRBD2,-,TRBJ2-2
TGCAGCGTTTCGTCCGGAGGGGTTGTTGGCACAGATACGCAGTATTTT,CSVSSGGVVGTDTQYF,TRBV29-1,-,-,TRBJ2-3
TGTGCCAGCAGTTTATTGGGACAGGGGAATCCCTATAATTCACCCCTCCACTTT,CASSLLGQGNPYNSPLHF,TRBV27,TRBD1,-,TRBJ1-6
TGTGCCAGCAGTGGATGGGGTTGGGGCACAGATACGCAGTATTTT,CASSGWGWGTDTQYF,TRBV25-1,-,-,TRBJ2-3
TGTGCCACCAGCCGATCTCGCGGGGGATTCTACAATGAGCAGTTCTTC,CATSRSRGGFYNEQFF,TRBV15,TRBD2,-,TRBJ2-1
TGCGCCAGCAGCTTTACAGGGAATGAAAAACTGTTTTTT,CASSFTGNEKLFF,TRBV5-1,-,once,TRBJ1-4
TGTGCCAGCAGTGGAAGGGTGGCCTACGAGCAGTACTTC,CASSGRVAYEQYF,TRBV27,-,-,TRBJ2-7
TGTGCCACCAGTGATTTAGGAGAGACCCAGTACTTC,CATSDLGETQYF,TRBV24-1,-,-,TRBJ2-5
TGTGCCAGCAGCTTTGGCATGAACACTGAAGCTTTCTTT,CASSFGMNTEAFF,TRBV7-2,-,-,TRBJ1-1
TGTGCCAGCAGCGTAGGGACAGAACCCTACGAGCAGTACTTC,CASSVGTEPYEQYF,TRBV9,-,-,TRBJ2-7
TGTGCCAGCAGACAGCAAGATAGCAATCAGCCCCAGCATTTT,CASRQQDSNQPQHF,TRBV5-6,-,-,TRBJ1-5
TGTGCCAGCAGCCTCGACACGAACACCGGGGAGCTGTTTTTT,CASSLDTNTGELFF,TRBV7-8,-,once,TRBJ2-2
TGTGCCATCAGTCACAGGGTGGGTGAAAAACTGTTTTTT,CAISHRVGEKLFF,TRBV10-3,-,-,TRBJ1-4
TGTGCCAGCAGCGCCTACGCCAGCCTGAACACTGAAGCTTTCTTT,CASSAYASLNTEAFF,TRBV9,-,-,TRBJ1-1
TGTGCCAGCTCGCCGGACAGGAAAGCTTTCTTT,CASSPDRKAFF,TRBV18,TRBD1,-,TRBJ1-1
TGCGCCAGCAGTCGAGGACAGGGGTTTGAGGGCTACACCTTC,CASSRGQGFEGYTF,TRBV5-1,TRBD1,-,TRBJ1-2
TGTGCCAGCAGTTACGGGGGAGGAACCGGGGAGCTGTTTTTT,CASSYGGGTGELFF,TRBV6-5,-,-,TRBJ2-2
TGTGCCAGCAGCTTAAACGAAAAACTGTTTTTT,CASSLNEKLFF,TRBV7-9,-,-,TRBJ1-4
TGTGCCACCAGCAGAGATTACGGGAGCTATAGCAATCAGCCCCAGCATTTT,CATSRDYGSYSNQPQHF,TRBV15,-,-,TRBJ1-5
TGTGCCAGCAGCCAAGGACGGTCCAGCTCCTACGAGCAGTACTTC,CASSQGRSSSYEQYF,TRBV6-5,-,once,TRBJ2-7
TGTGCCAGCAGCCAAGAGGGGAACTATGGCTACACCTTC,CASSQEGNYGYTF,TRBV3-1/TRBV3-2,-,-,TRBJ1-2
TGCGCCAGCAGTGAGTCAGGGTTCGGTGAAAAACTGTTTTTT,CASSESGFGEKLFF,TRBV10-2,-,few,TRBJ1-4